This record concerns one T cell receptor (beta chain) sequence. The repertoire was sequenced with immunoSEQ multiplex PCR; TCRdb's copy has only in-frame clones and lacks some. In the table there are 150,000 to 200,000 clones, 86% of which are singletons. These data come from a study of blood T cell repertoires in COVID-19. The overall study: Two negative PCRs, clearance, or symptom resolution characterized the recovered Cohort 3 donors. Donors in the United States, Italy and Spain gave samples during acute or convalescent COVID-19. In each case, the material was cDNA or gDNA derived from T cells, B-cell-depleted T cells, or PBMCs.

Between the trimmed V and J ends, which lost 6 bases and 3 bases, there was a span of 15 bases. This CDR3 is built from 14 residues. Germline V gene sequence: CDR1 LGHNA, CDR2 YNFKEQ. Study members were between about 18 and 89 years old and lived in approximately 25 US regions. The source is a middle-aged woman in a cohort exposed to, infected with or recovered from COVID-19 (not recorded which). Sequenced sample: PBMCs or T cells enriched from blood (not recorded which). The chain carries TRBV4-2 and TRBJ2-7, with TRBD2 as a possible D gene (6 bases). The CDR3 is CASSLWEALYEQYF. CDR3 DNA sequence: TGTGCCAGCAGTCTCTGGGAGGCCCTCTACGAGCAGTACTTC.